These 8 T cell receptor beta chains were sequenced from one sample in a study of T cells after yellow fever vaccination. TCRdb re-called the 5' RACE reads with MiXCR, one entry per CDR3 protein. This repertoire shows about 47,000 distinct CDR3 sequences, 6% to 8% found once; its top ten account for roughly 31%. The sample in question was CD8+ T cells sorted from PBMCs, obtained approximately 16 days after the first yellow fever vaccination. The receptors shown here come from a man in his late teens or twenties who received the YFV17D yellow fever vaccine.

The sample holds many counts of this clonotype. The V and J genes are TRBV27 and TRBJ1-1, with D perhaps TRBD1 (5 bases). Trimming took off 3 bases at V and 1 base at J, with 9 bases between the two ends. The CDR3 loop spans 14 amino acids. The V gene's germline CDR1 is MNHEY and CDR2 SMNVEV (reference sequence). The CDR3: CASSLGTANTEAFF. The CDR3 DNA sequence: TGTGCCAGCAGTTTGGGGACGGCGAACACTGAAGCTTTCTTT.

This clonotype has a handful of counts. J is TRBJ2-3 and V is TRBV4-3, with a weak D call TRBD1 (6 bases). V lost 1 base to trimming and J lost 4 bases, with 21 bases between them. CDR1 and CDR2 (germline): LGHNA, YSLEER. CDR3 length: 18 amino acids. The CDR3 DNA sequence: TGCGCCAGCAGCCAAGGGGATGGGGCAGGGGTAGGGGCAGATACGCAGTATTTT. Translation gives CASSQGDGAGVGADTQYF.

The chain couples TRBV15 to TRBJ1-5; D is unresolved. V lost 3 bases, J lost 3 bases, and 6 bases lay in between. Germline V lookup: CDR1 LNHNV, CDR2 YYDKDF (reference sequence). The CDR3 extends over 13 amino acids. The CDR3 protein is CATSSVDNQPQHF. The CDR3 DNA reads as TGTGCCACCAGCAGCGTAGACAATCAGCCCCAGCATTTT.

At least ten counts were recorded for this clonotype. In nucleotides, the CDR3 is TGCAGTGCGACCGTCCTCGGGGGCTACACCTTC. This translates into CSATVLGGYTF. V is TRBV20-1 and J is TRBJ1-2; D call uncertain. The CDR3 contains 11 residues. Germline V lookup: CDR1 DFQATT, CDR2 SNEGSKA (reference sequence). Trimming left V 6 bases short and J 8 bases short, with 13 bases between.

Sample share makes this clonotype medium-sized. The chain recombines TRBV7-9 with TRBJ2-1, with D hard to call. The V end lost 3 bases, the J end lost 12 bases, and 9 bases lay between the germline ends. This CDR3 has 11 residues. Germline V gene lookup returns CDR1 SEHNR and CDR2 FQNEAQ (reference sequence). For the CDR3, the DNA is TGTGCCAGCAGCTTCAATCGGAGGCAGTTCTTC. As protein: CASSFNRRQFF.

This clonotype has at least ten counts. The chain combines TRBV20-1 with TRBJ2-1; tentatively, D is TRBD2 (6 bases). This CDR3 contains 14 residues. Germline CDR1 and CDR2: DFQATT and SNEGSKA (reference sequence). CDR3 loop: CSAGAGSSYNEQFF. The CDR3 nucleotides are TGCAGCGCTGGTGCGGGGAGCTCCTACAATGAGCAGTTCTTC.

This clonotype was seen many times. The chain combines TRBV28 with TRBJ1-5, with D unresolved. Trimming removed 8 bases at V and 7 bases at J, with 21 bases between. From germline, CDR1 is MDHEN and CDR2 SYDVKM. The CDR3 length is 15 residues. In DNA, the CDR3 is TGTGCCAGCCGGGAGCTTCAGTTTATTTCGCAGCCCCAGCATTTT. Protein sequence: CASRELQFISQPQHF.

This clonotype was detected many times. The CDR3 sequence: CAISGPIRGSSYEQYF. The CDR3 bases are TGTGCCATCAGTGGCCCCATTAGGGGTAGTTCCTACGAGCAGTACTTC. This chain joins TRBV10-3 and TRBJ2-7; perhaps TRBD1 as D (5 bases). This CDR3 has 16 amino acids. With 4 bases removed from V and 1 base from J, the gap between germline ends came to 17 bases. CDR1 ENHRY and CDR2 SYGVKD come from the germline V gene.